The rows below give T cell receptor beta chains drawn from one sample of a study of T cell responses to AZD1222 COVID-19 vaccine. Generated by immunoSEQ multiplex PCR, the TCRdb table keeps only in-frame clones and is missing some. This repertoire shows about 100,000 clones, 80% to 95% found once; its top ten account for 1.5% to 2%. Source: peripheral blood, taken on day 0 of AZD1222 vaccination. These receptors were taken from an adult in good health. Both conserved end residues are part of each CDR3. A D gene is named only where the DNA matches it firmly. Clone size is given for some rows only: seen once, a few or many times, or a class if the clone is expanded.

>TRBD1|NA|TRBV5-8|TRBJ1-5
CASSSDRGGNQPQHF
TGTGCCAGCAGCTCGGACAGGGGAGGCAATCAGCCCCAGCATTTT
>TRBD2|NA|TRBV29-1|TRBJ2-1
CSVGTSGSWRNEQFF
TGCAGCGTAGGGACTAGCGGGAGTTGGAGGAATGAGCAGTTCTTC
>NA|NA|TRBV27|TRBJ2-1
CASSLGPARSYNEQFF
TGTGCCAGCAGTTTGGGGCCGGCCCGCTCCTACAATGAGCAGTTCTTC
>TRBD1|NA|TRBV27|TRBJ1-5
CASSPDRVWPQHF
TGTGCCAGCAGCCCCGACAGGGTTTGGCCCCAGCATTTT
>NA|NA|TRBV28|TRBJ2-3
CASSLRGSTDTQYF
TGTGCCAGCAGTTTAAGAGGGAGCACAGATACGCAGTATTTT
>NA|NA|TRBV25-1|TRBJ2-3
CASSERGRDTQYF
TGTGCCAGCAGTGAAAGGGGGAGAGATACGCAGTATTTT
>NA|NA|TRBV6-5|TRBJ2-7
CASSYSVANYEQYF
TGTGCCAGCAGTTACTCTGTCGCAAACTACGAGCAGTACTTC
>NA|NA|TRBV27|TRBJ1-6
CASSLLGFGSPLHF
TGTGCCAGCAGTTTATTAGGGTTCGGCTCACCCCTCCACTTT
>NA|few|TRBV5-1|TRBJ2-7
CASSYGLEQYF
TGCGCCAGCAGCTACGGACTCGAGCAGTACTTC
>TRBD1|NA|TRBV28|TRBJ2-7
CALSGTGGYEQYF
TGTGCCTTGAGTGGGACAGGGGGTTACGAGCAGTACTTC
>NA|NA|TRBV27|TRBJ2-2
CASSPLTGELFF
TGTGCCAGCAGCCCCCTTACCGGGGAGCTGTTTTTT
>NA|once|TRBV2|TRBJ2-7
CASSVGFWREQYF
TGTGCCAGCAGTGTCGGCTTTTGGAGGGAGCAGTACTTC
>NA|NA|TRBV29-1|TRBJ2-4
CSVSGQNLLAKNIQYF
TGCAGCGTTTCAGGCCAAAACTTACTAGCCAAAAACATTCAGTACTTC
>NA|NA|TRBV27|TRBJ1-5
CASSPRGGGVKQPQHF
TGTGCCAGCAGTCCCCGGGGGGGAGGTGTAAAGCAGCCCCAGCATTTT
>NA|NA|TRBV7-3|TRBJ1-2
CASSPQLLGKKNGYTF
TGTGCCAGCAGCCCCCAGTTGTTGGGCAAGAAGAATGGCTACACCTTC
>NA|once|TRBV19|TRBJ1-5
CASSIQRSLGQPQHF
TGTGCCAGTAGTATCCAGAGATCCCTGGGACAGCCCCAGCATTTT
>TRBD1|NA|TRBV6-5|TRBJ1-2
CASSSKQGAVFGYTF
TGTGCCAGCAGTTCCAAACAGGGGGCTGTGTTTGGCTACACCTTC
>NA|NA|TRBV7-9|TRBJ1-3
CASSLLRGAGNTIYF
TGTGCCAGCAGCCTACTACGAGGGGCTGGAAACACCATATATTTT
>NA|NA|TRBV28|TRBJ2-7
CASSPSSGGYEQYF
TGTGCCAGCAGCCCATCGAGTGGAGGTTACGAGCAGTACTTC
>TRBD1|NA|TRBV19|TRBJ1-2
CASSAGTGGNYGYTF
TGTGCCAGTAGTGCAGGGACAGGGGGGAACTATGGCTACACCTTC
>TRBD2|NA|TRBV19|TRBJ2-1
CASTSGRSTYNEQFF
TGTGCCAGTACTAGCGGGAGGTCTACCTACAATGAGCAGTTCTTC
>NA|NA|TRBV5-1|TRBJ1-5
CASSLSGARNQPQHF
TGCGCCAGCAGCTTGTCGGGGGCCCGCAATCAGCCCCAGCATTTT
>TRBD2|once|TRBV28|TRBJ2-7
CASSFSWGDYHEQYF
TGTGCCAGCAGTTTTAGTTGGGGGGACTACCACGAGCAGTACTTC
>TRBD1|once|TRBV27|TRBJ2-5
CASSIRWDREETQYF
TGTGCCAGCAGTATCCGGTGGGACAGGGAAGAGACCCAGTACTTC
>TRBD1|NA|TRBV3-1/TRBV3-2|TRBJ1-5
CASSQGQGAPQPQHF
TGTGCCAGCAGCCAAGGACAGGGAGCTCCTCAGCCCCAGCATTTT
>TRBD1|few|TRBV10-3|TRBJ2-3
CAISVEQGGTDTQYF
TGTGCCATCAGTGTTGAACAGGGGGGCACAGATACGCAGTATTTT
>NA|NA|TRBV7-9|TRBJ1-3
CASSLVGSGNTIYF
TGTGCCAGCAGCTTAGTCGGATCTGGAAACACCATATATTTT
>NA|NA|TRBV18|TRBJ1-2
CASSPAQETNYGYTF
TGTGCCAGCTCACCGGCACAGGAGACTAACTATGGCTACACCTTC
>NA|NA|TRBV10-1|TRBJ1-1
CASSEGSTEAFF
TGCGCCAGCAGTGAGGGGAGTACTGAAGCTTTCTTT
>NA|NA|TRBV27|TRBJ2-2
CASSLNTGELFF
TGTGCCAGCAGTTTAAATACCGGGGAGCTGTTTTTT
>NA|NA|TRBV7-8|TRBJ1-3
CASSPTSSGNTIYF
TGTGCCAGCAGCCCGACTAGCTCTGGAAACACCATATATTTT